The 28 T cell receptor beta chains presented below share a single source sample, sequenced in a study of T cell responses to AZD1222 COVID-19 vaccine. This table comes from immunoSEQ multiplex PCR, and its TCRdb copy is limited to in-frame clones, with some not included. The table lists some 90,000 clones, 80% to 90% of them singletons, with approximately 8% in the top ten. Material: peripheral blood, obtained on day 0 of AZD1222 vaccination. These TCRs come from an adult in good health.

J is TRBJ2-7 and V is TRBV3-1 (or the pseudogene TRBV3-2); D perhaps matches TRBD1 (5 bases). CDR3 size: 16 residues. V dropped 4 bases and J dropped 3 bases, with 19 bases sitting between them. Looked up from germline, CDR1 is LGHDT and CDR2 is YNNKEL (reference sequence). The CDR3 coding sequence is TGTGCCAGCAGCCCCAACCTCGTGGCTACAGGCTACGAGCAGTACTTC. This encodes CASSPNLVATGYEQYF.

The J gene is TRBJ1-5, the V gene TRBV6-4; 11 positions agree with TRBD1. J gave up 5 bases and V 4 bases, and 1 base lay outside the gene matches. The CDR3 loop spans 14 amino acids. Germline-derived CDR1 and CDR2 are MRHNA and SNTAGT. CDR3 nucleotides: TGTGCCAGCAGTGTGGACAGGGGGCATCAGCCCCAGCATTTT. Protein: CASSVDRGHQPQHF.

The CDR3 spells CASSLETGNEQYF. The CDR3 nucleotides are TGTGCCAGCAGCTTGGAAACGGGAAACGAGCAGTACTTC. The chain combines TRBV5-8 with TRBJ2-7; TRBD2 might be the D (5 bases). V was pared by 0 bases and J by 5 bases, with 9 bases between. The CDR3 spans 13 residues. Germline V gene sequence: CDR1 SGHTS, CDR2 YDEGEE.

CDR3 nucleotides: TGCAGCGTTCTCCTAGGGGGCGACGAGACCCAGTACTTC. Translated, it gives CSVLLGGDETQYF. The genes are TRBV29-1 and TRBJ2-5, with 7 bases identical to TRBD1. V was pared by 5 bases and J by 5 bases, with 8 bases of the junction left unmatched. Germline CDR1 and CDR2: SQVTM and ANQGSEA. This CDR3 comprises 13 residues. The variable domain in full, with the rest retrieved from reference TRBV29-1 and TRBJ2-5, is SAVISQKPSRDICQRGTSLTIQCQVDSQVTMMFWYRQQPGQSLTLIATANQGSEATYESGFVIDKFPISRPNLTFSTLTVSNMSPEDSSIYLCSVLLGGDETQYFGPGTRLLVL.

This clone showed up just a few times. V is TRBV4-1 and J is TRBJ2-7; 11 bases line up with TRBD1. Germline values: CDR1 MGHRA, CDR2 YSYEKL. This CDR3 is 16 amino acids long. After removal of 3 bases from V and 3 bases from J, the junction contained 7 bases not matched to a gene. CDR3 region: CASSHPTGTGGYEQYF. The CDR3 nucleotides read TGCGCCAGCAGCCACCCGACCGGGACAGGGGGCTACGAGCAGTACTTC.

This rearrangement joins TRBV28 to TRBJ1-1; TRBD1 might be the D (6 bases). Germline lookup yields CDR1 MDHEN and CDR2 SYDVKM. The CDR3 loop spans 15 amino acids. Trimming took 6 bases from V and 3 from J, leaving 17 bases between them. CDR3 amino acids: CASSVGGNRDTEAFF. The CDR3, as DNA: TGTGCCAGCAGCGTGGGGGGGAACAGGGACACTGAAGCTTTCTTT.

The chain employs TRBV9 and TRBJ1-4; D is undetermined. Per germline, CDR1 SGDLS and CDR2 YYNGEE. This CDR3 comprises 14 residues. Deletions cut 0 bases from V and 0 bases from J, with 3 bases between. The DNA for the CDR3 is TGTGCCAGCAGCGTAGCCGCAACTAATGAAAAACTGTTTTTT. Protein sequence: CASSVAATNEKLFF.

The chain couples TRBV5-4 to TRBJ1-6; a weak D match, TRBD1 (5 bases). The CDR3 spans 15 residues. V was trimmed by 0 bases and J by 6 bases, leaving 10 bases between them. CDR1 SGHNT and CDR2 YYREEE come from the germline V gene (reference sequence). The CDR3 bases are TGTGCCAGCAGCTTGGTACGGGGCCCTAATTCACCCCTCCACTTT. Protein sequence: CASSLVRGPNSPLHF.

The chain recombines TRBV29-1 with TRBJ1-5; 12 bases line up with TRBD1. Germline V gene sequence: CDR1 SQVTM, CDR2 ANQGSEA. This CDR3 has 14 residues. The V gene end was trimmed by 6 bases and the J gene end by 5 bases; junction bases not matched to a gene: 5. The DNA for the CDR3 is TGCAGCGTCGGGACAGGGGGCGGCGATCAGCCCCAGCATTTT. Translated: CSVGTGGGDQPQHF.

For this clone: This specimen includes other DNA sequences encoding the same CDR3. The gene calls are TRBV27 and TRBJ1-2, with a tentative D call TRBD1 (5 bases). V dropped 2 bases and J dropped 3 bases, with 7 bases sitting between them. Per the germline V gene, CDR1 is MNHEY and CDR2 is SMNVEV (reference sequence). The CDR3 spans 13 residues. This CDR3 reads CASSLQGDYGYTF. CDR3 nucleotide sequence: TGTGCCAGCAGTTTACAGGGCGACTATGGCTACACCTTC.

The V call is TRBV27, the J call TRBJ2-7; 10 positions agree with TRBD2. This CDR3 region has 15 residues. The J segment lost 3 bases and the V segment lost 4 bases, leaving 6 bases of the junction unmatched. Germline loops: CDR1 MNHEY, CDR2 SMNVEV (reference sequence). In nucleotides, the CDR3 is TGTGCCAGCAGTTCAAGCGGGAGGGGGGTCTACGAGCAGTACTTC. Its translation: CASSSSGRGVYEQYF.

The gene calls are TRBV7-6 and TRBJ2-7; 8 bases map to TRBD1. The CDR3 spans 16 residues. V gave up 5 bases and J gave up 3 bases; unmatched junction bases: 12. Germline V gene sequence: CDR1 SGHVS, CDR2 FNYEAQ. CDR3 DNA sequence: TGTGCCAGCAGCAGGGACCGGGACAGGACGTTCTACGAGCAGTACTTC. Its translation: CASSRDRDRTFYEQYF. Based on the CDR3 plus reference TRBV7-6 and TRBJ2-7, the full variable domain is GAGVSQSPRYKVTKRGQDVALRCDPISGHVSLYWYRQALGQGPEFLTYFNYEAQQDKSGLPNDRFSAERPEGSISTLTIQRTEQRDSAMYRCASSRDRDRTFYEQYFGPGTRLTVT.

J is TRBJ2-5 and V is TRBV19; TRBD1 matches 10 bases. The CDR3 spans 16 residues. Looked up from germline, CDR1 is LNHDA and CDR2 is SQIVND (reference sequence). Trimming took 4 bases from V and 2 from J; bases not matched to a gene: 7. This chain's CDR3 is CASSSWTGGTQETQYF. In DNA, the CDR3 is TGTGCCAGTAGTAGTTGGACAGGGGGAACTCAAGAGACCCAGTACTTC.

A few counts support this clone. The chain employs TRBV7-9 and TRBJ2-5; 7 bases fit TRBD1. This CDR3 is 16 amino acids long. Looked up from germline, CDR1 is SEHNR and CDR2 is FQNEAQ (reference sequence). Trimming at V came to 5 bases and at J to 2 bases, leaving 11 bases not matched to a gene. The CDR3 spells CASSPSRWGQQETQYF. CDR3 nucleotides: TGTGCCAGCAGCCCCTCCCGGTGGGGACAGCAAGAGACCCAGTACTTC.

The CDR3 sequence is CAVGWSSYEQYF. The CDR3 DNA reads as TGTGCCGTGGGATGGAGCTCCTACGAGCAGTACTTC. The V and J genes are TRBV7-8 and TRBJ2-7; D not resolved. Trimming removed 11 bases at V and 0 bases at J, with 11 bases between. This CDR3 spans 12 amino acids. Per the germline V gene, CDR1 is SGHVS and CDR2 is FQNEAQ.

V usage is TRBV24-1 and J usage is TRBJ1-1; D is undetermined. CDR3 length: 12 residues. Trimming shortened V by 3 bases and J by 5 bases, and 6 bases separated the two germline ends. Per the germline V gene, CDR1 is KGHDR and CDR2 is SFDVKD. The CDR3 reads CATSDAKTEAFF. The CDR3 DNA sequence: TGTGCCACCAGTGATGCCAAGACTGAAGCTTTCTTT.

V is TRBV19 and J is TRBJ1-2; 7 bases line up with TRBD1. The length of the CDR3 is 15 residues. The V and J ends lost 4 bases and 5 bases, in that order; junction bases with no gene match: 10. Per germline, CDR1 LNHDA and CDR2 SQIVND (reference sequence). CDR3: CASSTAWTGWYGYTF. In DNA form, the CDR3 reads TGTGCCAGTAGTACCGCATGGACAGGATGGTATGGCTACACCTTC.

The chain uses TRBV14 and TRBJ1-6; the D is unclear. Germline V gives CDR1 SGHDN, CDR2 FVKESK. The CDR3 is 18 amino acids. V lost 2 bases and J 0 bases, leaving 14 bases between the germline ends. CDR3 amino acids: CASSQRVAQSSYNSPLHF. The CDR3 bases are TGTGCCAGCAGCCAACGGGTGGCGCAGAGCTCCTATAATTCACCCCTCCACTTT.

This clone was observed a handful of times. V and J are TRBV5-1 and TRBJ1-3; D not resolved. V gave up 3 bases and J gave up 2 bases, with 15 bases separating them. The CDR3 length is 16 residues. Germline V gene sequence: CDR1 SGHRS, CDR2 YFSETQ. The CDR3 DNA is TGCGCCAGCAGCTCCAACGTAGGAGCGGCTGGAAACACCATATATTTT. Its translation: CASSSNVGAAGNTIYF.

CDR3 sequence reads: CASSPGLGAGGELFF. The CDR3 DNA sequence: TGTGCCAGCAGCCCCGGACTCGGAGCGGGCGGGGAGCTGTTTTTT. J is TRBJ2-2 and V is TRBV7-9; weak D call: TRBD2 (6 bases). Germline V gene sequence: CDR1 SEHNR, CDR2 FQNEAQ (reference sequence). CDR3 size: 15 residues. Deletions cut 5 bases from V and 7 bases from J, with 17 bases between.

This sequence joins TRBV2 and TRBJ2-7; 10 bases map to TRBD1. CDR3 length: 17 residues. CDR1 SNHLY and CDR2 FYNNEI come from the germline V gene. With V trimmed by 3 bases and J by 4 bases, 12 bases remained unmatched. CDR3 coding DNA: TGTGCCAGCAGTGACAGGGTTTACCGGGACAGGGGATACGAGCAGTACTTC. This translates into CASSDRVYRDRGYEQYF.

This chain uses TRBV29-1 with TRBJ1-1; the D gene is possibly TRBD1 (5 bases). Trimming shortened V by 2 bases and J by 0 bases, and 7 bases separated the two germline ends. This CDR3 is 13 amino acids long. The V gene's germline CDR1 is SQVTM and CDR2 ANQGSEA. The CDR3 bases are TGCAGCGTTGAAAGGGGAATGAACACTGAAGCTTTCTTT. Translating gives CSVERGMNTEAFF.

The chain links TRBV7-2 to TRBJ2-7; weak D call: TRBD1 (6 bases). This CDR3 contains 14 residues. In germline, CDR1 is SGHTA, CDR2 FQGNSA. With 8 bases removed from V and 3 bases from J, the gap between germline ends came to 17 bases. CDR3 in amino acids: CASAEQGPSYEQYF. DNA of the CDR3: TGTGCCAGCGCCGAACAGGGACCCAGCTACGAGCAGTACTTC.

The chain links TRBV6-4 to TRBJ1-4; TRBD1 aligns across 10 bases. V shed 7 bases, J shed 7 bases, and the junction held 9 bases outside the gene matches. The CDR3 spans 15 residues. Looked up from germline, CDR1 is MRHNA and CDR2 is SNTAGT. CDR3 bases: TGTGCCAGCACTAATTTCCGGGACAGGGGTGAAAAACTGTTTTTT. Translated, it gives CASTNFRDRGEKLFF.

The V and J genes are TRBV6-5 and TRBJ1-4, with a tentative D call TRBD1 (5 bases). Deletions cut 6 bases from V and 1 base from J, with 12 bases between. CDR1 is MNHEY, CDR2 SVGAGI, per germline. The CDR3 has 15 residues. The CDR3 nucleotides are TGTGCCAGCAGGGGAATGGGGGAAACTAATGAAAAACTGTTTTTT. It yields the protein CASRGMGETNEKLFF.

V and J are TRBV6-6 and TRBJ2-3; D gene ambiguous. Deletions cut 0 bases from V and 4 bases from J, with 11 bases between. This CDR3 has 15 amino acids. The germline V gene encodes CDR1 MNHNY and CDR2 SVGAGI (reference sequence). CDR3 amino acids: CASSYSIGQADTQYF. The CDR3 bases are TGTGCCAGCAGTTACTCGATAGGGCAAGCAGATACGCAGTATTTT.

This chain connects TRBV7-9 to TRBJ1-3; D is perhaps TRBD1 (5 bases). Trimming took 5 bases from V and 7 from J, leaving 9 bases between them. The CDR3 length is 12 residues. Germline CDR1 reads SEHNR; CDR2 reads FQNEAQ (reference sequence). For the CDR3, the DNA is TGTGCCAGCAGCCCGGGGCGGAACACCATATATTTT. The encoded protein is CASSPGRNTIYF.

The gene calls are TRBV4-3 and TRBJ1-2; D is perhaps TRBD1 (5 bases). This CDR3 is built from 14 residues. The germline CDR1 and CDR2 sequences are LGHNA and YSLEER. Trimming left V 0 bases short and J 5 bases short, with 10 bases between. The CDR3 coding sequence is TGCGCCAGCAGCCAAGAACTAGAGGGGTATGGCTACACCTTC. Translating it yields CASSQELEGYGYTF.